This TCR beta chain comes out of a study of PD-1 blockade in classical Hodgkin lymphoma. Concerning this clone itself: Its antigen is unidentified.

Every patient relapsed after autologous stem cell transplantation, and brentuximab vedotin exposure varied. Germline CDR1 SEHNR, CDR2 FQNEAQ (reference sequence). The germline V and J ends were trimmed by 1 base and 5 bases, with 9 bases remaining between them. This CDR3 contains 14 residues. Only in-frame clones appear in the TCRdb table, and some are missing; sequencing was by immunoSEQ multiplex PCR. The sample yields nearly 25,000 clones, nearly 80% seen once. Notes on the study in general: When set against healthy donors, newly diagnosed patients were reported to show lower baseline TCR diversity. The CD4+ diversity rise by C4D1 was clearest in complete responders.

The chain joins TRBV7-9 to TRBJ2-4, with D uncertain. The clonotype was recovered from a human donor with classical Hodgkin lymphoma. Sample: peripheral blood mononuclear cells (PBMCs), taken at baseline. The CDR3 loop is CASSLVTSENIQYF. CDR3 sequence (DNA): TGTGCCAGCAGCTTAGTTACTTCAGAAAACATTCAGTACTTC.